Listed below are T cell receptor beta chains from one sample, sequenced in a study of T cells in Graves' hyperthyroidism and ophthalmopathy. TCRdb re-analysed the multiplex PCR reads in MiXCR, keeping a single row per CDR3 protein. The data contain about 610,000 distinct CDR3 sequences, approximately 44% of them singletons. The sequencing sample was made of peripheral blood or thyroid tissue (not recorded which). The receptors derive from a woman aged 18-35 years with Graves' hyperthyroidism. CDR3s include the opening cysteine and the closing phenylalanine or tryptophan. A D gene is named only where the DNA matches it firmly. Expanded clones get a size class; other rows say once, few or many, or leave the size out.

TRBD2	TRBV25-1	many	TRBJ2-5	TGTGCCAGCAGACTAGCGGGAGCACGGGAGACCCAGTACTTC	CASRLAGARETQYF
NA	TRBV25-1	NA	TRBJ1-6	TGTGCCAGCTCACCAAGGACAAGGAGCTCCTATAATTCACCCCTCCACTTT	CASSPRTRSSYNSPLHF
TRBD1	TRBV3-1	many	TRBJ2-7	TGTGCCAGCAGCCAAGCATTATTAGGGGGCGGGGAGCAGTACTTC	CASSQALLGGGEQYF
NA	TRBV9	many	TRBJ2-7	TGTGCCAGCAGCGTAGGAGCGCGTTTAAACTACGAGCAGTACTTC	CASSVGARLNYEQYF
TRBD1	TRBV11-2	once	TRBJ1-2	TGTGCCAGCAGTCCTCCTCCGACAGGGAAAGGCTACACCTTC	CASSPPPTGKGYTF
NA	TRBV24-1	few	TRBJ2-1	TGTGCCACCAGTGATATAAGCGTTGAGCAGTTCTTC	CATSDISVEQFF
TRBD1	TRBV7-8	NA	TRBJ2-2	TGTGCCAGCAGCTCCCGGACAGGGGACGGGGAGCTGTTTTTT	CASSSRTGDGELFF
NA	TRBV29-1	NA	TRBJ1-1	TGCAGCGTTGGGTATGGGGACCGTAACACTGAAGCTTTCTTT	CSVGYGDRNTEAFF
NA	TRBV4-1	many	TRBJ2-5	TGCGCCAGCAGCGGACGTCCGAACAGAAACCAAGAGACCCAGTACTTC	CASSGRPNRNQETQYF
NA	TRBV18	many	TRBJ1-2	TGTGCCAGCAGCCCTGGAATCTATGGCTACACCTTC	CASSPGIYGYTF
NA	TRBV6-2/TRBV6-3	once	TRBJ1-1	TGTGCCAGCAGTTACAGTGATAGCACTGAAGCTTTCTTT	CASSYSDSTEAFF
NA	TRBV6-5	many	TRBJ1-2	TGTGCCAGCAGTTACGGAGGGGGCTATGGCTACACCTTC	CASSYGGGYGYTF
TRBD1	TRBV20-1	many	TRBJ1-6	TGCAGTGGGTCTGGGACAGGGGGTAATTCACCCCTCCACTTT	CSGSGTGGNSPLHF
NA	TRBV10-3	NA	TRBJ1-1	TGTGCCATCAGTGAGTCGAGCGTGGGCACTGAAGCTTTCTTT	CAISESSVGTEAFF
NA	TRBV4-1	many	TRBJ2-7	TGCGCCAGCAGCCAAGGGGGCCGGGGAAGGCCCTACGAGCAGTACTTC	CASSQGGRGRPYEQYF
NA	TRBV7-3	NA	TRBJ1-4	TGTGCCAGCAGCCCAACTACAGGATTAGGAAATGAAAAACTGTTTTTT	CASSPTTGLGNEKLFF
NA	TRBV6-6	NA	TRBJ2-2	TGTGCCAGTTGGAGGGCTGGGGAGCCGTTTTTT	CASWRAGEPFF
NA	TRBV9	NA	TRBJ2-3	TGTGCCAGCAGCGCCTCCGGGAATGTGCGATTCACAGATACGCAGTATTTT	CASSASGNVRFTDTQYF
TRBD2	TRBV7-2	once	TRBJ2-5	TGTGCCAGCAGCAATGGACTAGCCGGTGTGGAGACCCAGTACTTC	CASSNGLAGVETQYF
NA	TRBV6-6	many	TRBJ1-2	TGTGCCAGCGAGCAGGGTCCTAACTATGGCTACACCTTC	CASEQGPNYGYTF
NA	TRBV12-3/TRBV12-4	many	TRBJ2-2	TGTGCCAGCAGGCGGAGCACCGGGGAGCTGTTTTTT	CASRRSTGELFF
NA	TRBV24-1	many	TRBJ1-3	TGTGCCACCAGTGAAGGAGGGTCTGGAAACACCATGTATTTT	CATSEGGSGNTMYF
NA	TRBV19	many	TRBJ2-2	TGTGCCAGTAAGTCGGTGTACACCGGGGAGCTGTTTTTT	CASKSVYTGELFF
TRBD2	TRBV20-1	NA	TRBJ2-7	TGCAGTGCAACCACTAGCGGAGCCTACAATGAGCAGTACTTC	CSATTSGAYNEQYF
NA	TRBV25-1	NA	TRBJ1-2	TGTGCCAGCAGTGCTAGAGTATCCGGGACATTCGCTGGCTACACCTTC	CASSARVSGTFAGYTF
TRBD1	TRBV29-1	NA	TRBJ1-5	TGCAGCGCCTGGGACAGGGGGCGCAGAGAGCATTTT	CSAWDRGRREHF
NA	TRBV29-1	NA	TRBJ1-1	TGCAGCGTTGAAGAAGGACAGAGGGCTTTCTTT	CSVEEGQRAFF
TRBD2	TRBV29-1	many	TRBJ2-7	TGCAGCGTTGAAGTCCCGGGGGGGGACTACGAGCAGTACTTC	CSVEVPGGDYEQYF
NA	TRBV18	few	TRBJ1-6	TGTGCCAGCTCACCCACAAAGAAGGGGGATTCACCCCTCCACTTT	CASSPTKKGDSPLHF
TRBD1	TRBV5-1	NA	TRBJ2-2	TGCGCCAGCAGAGTGAGGACAGGGGCTGACGGGGAGCTGTTTTTT	CASRVRTGADGELFF
NA	TRBV6-5	NA	TRBJ1-2	TGTGCCAGCAGTACGAGCAGTTTGGAGGGGTCAATGAGGGGGTATGGCTACACCTTC	CASSTSSLEGSMRGYGYTF
TRBD2	TRBV7-2	NA	TRBJ2-7	TGTGCCAGCAGCACCAGGACTAGCGGGACCGGGGAGCAGTACTTC	CASSTRTSGTGEQYF
TRBD2	TRBV20-1	once	TRBJ2-7	TGCAGTTGGCCCGGACTAGCGGGAGGGCCTAATCCCTACGAGCAGTACTTC	CSWPGLAGGPNPYEQYF
NA	TRBV7-8	NA	TRBJ2-3	TGTGCCAGCAGCCCCGACGGTTTTGCCGGGGGTACGCAGTATTTT	CASSPDGFAGGTQYF
TRBD1	TRBV18	NA	TRBJ1-3	TGTGCCAGCTCACCTCCCACAGGGGTGGACGGAAACACCATATATTTT	CASSPPTGVDGNTIYF
TRBD2	TRBV6-1	many	TRBJ2-7	TGTGCCAGCAGTGAGACTAGCGGGGAACCCTACGAGCAGTACTTC	CASSETSGEPYEQYF
NA	TRBV12-3/TRBV12-4	many	TRBJ1-1	TGTGCCAGCAGTTTAATGGTACCTGAAGCTTTCTTT	CASSLMVPEAFF
TRBD1	TRBV12-3/TRBV12-4	NA	TRBJ2-5	TGTGCCAGCATGACAGGGGCGAGGGAGACCCAGTACTTC	CASMTGARETQYF
NA	TRBV29-1	many	TRBJ2-6	TGCAGCGTTGCCGACAGCGACTCTGGGGCCAACGTCCTGACTTTC	CSVADSDSGANVLTF
NA	TRBV30	NA	TRBJ1-5	TGTGCCTGGAGTGTCCCCTGGGACCGCGATCAGCCCCAGCATTTT	CAWSVPWDRDQPQHF
NA	TRBV20-1	many	TRBJ1-1	TGCAGTGCTTCCCCAAACGGGTACGCTGAAGCTTTCTTT	CSASPNGYAEAFF
TRBD1	TRBV6-5	NA	TRBJ1-2	TGTGCCAGCAGTAACCCGGGACAGGGGAACAACTATGGCTACACCTTC	CASSNPGQGNNYGYTF
TRBD2	TRBV9	NA	TRBJ2-7	TGTGCCAGCAGCGCCCCGGCGGGGCTAGCGGGAGAGCCCAACGAGCAGTACTTC	CASSAPAGLAGEPNEQYF
TRBD2	TRBV2	NA	TRBJ2-3	TGTGCCAGCAGGATTAGCGGGAACGGAGATACGCAGTATTTT	CASRISGNGDTQYF
NA	TRBV12-3/TRBV12-4	NA	TRBJ2-5	TGTGCCACTTCGAACAGGGTTTTGGAGACCCAGTACTTC	CATSNRVLETQYF
NA	TRBV29-1	few	TRBJ2-3	TGCAGCGTCATCCAGGGGGGTGGCACAGATACGCAGTATTTT	CSVIQGGGTDTQYF
NA	TRBV7-2	many	TRBJ2-5	TGTGCCAGCAGTTCCTTCCCCACCCAGTACTTC	CASSSFPTQYF
TRBD1	TRBV9	NA	TRBJ2-2	TGTGCCAGCAGCGTCGGGGACAGGGGGGGCGGGGAGCTGTTTTTT	CASSVGDRGGGELFF
NA	TRBV7-9	many	TRBJ1-1	TGTGCCAGCAGCTCTCCCGGGACGGCGACGAACACTGAAGCTTTCTTT	CASSSPGTATNTEAFF
NA	TRBV9	few	TRBJ1-2	TGTGCCAGCAGCGTAGCAGGGGGCTACACCTTC	CASSVAGGYTF
TRBD2	TRBV29-1	NA	TRBJ2-7	TGCAGCTTAGGGTTGCGGCGGGAGCACGAGCAGTACTTC	CSLGLRREHEQYF
TRBD2	TRBV19	NA	TRBJ2-2	TGTGCCAGTAGCACCGATAGCGGGGCGGTCACCGGGGAGCTGTTTTTT	CASSTDSGAVTGELFF
TRBD1	TRBV7-8	NA	TRBJ1-2	TGTGCCAGCAGCGTACGGGACAGGGGGCTGGAAGGCTACACCTTC	CASSVRDRGLEGYTF
TRBD1	TRBV12-5	NA	TRBJ2-7	TGTGCTAGTGGCCTCGACAGGGGCGAGCAGTACTTC	CASGLDRGEQYF